This passage covers 16 T cell receptor beta chains from one sample sequenced in a study of sequential checkpoint blockade in melanoma. Treatment meaning: randomized to nivolumab then ipilimumab (arm A) or the reverse (arm B). Produced via immunoSEQ multiplex PCR; TCRdb's table is partial and in-frame only. Seen here are some 8,200 clones, nearly 60% observed once, and the top ten hold 15% to 20%. Source: CD8+ T cells sorted from blood (inferred from file names), taken from a patient given nivolumab and ipilimumab in sequence. The receptor set was obtained from a human donor with melanoma.

In its sample, this clone was seen a few times. This chain joins TRBV19 and TRBJ2-7; a possible D gene is TRBD1 (5 bases). V lost 11 bases and J 0 bases, leaving 14 bases between the germline ends. Per the germline V gene, CDR1 is LNHDA and CDR2 is SQIVND (reference sequence). CDR3 length: 13 residues. CDR3 bases: TGTGCCTCGTCACAGGACCACTCCTACGAGCAGTACTTC. Translating it yields CASSQDHSYEQYF.

A few counts support this clone. The genes are TRBV5-1 and TRBJ2-7; D gene ambiguous. The CDR3 runs to 16 residues. CDR1 and CDR2 from the germline V gene are SGHRS and YFSETQ. V shed 4 bases and J shed 7 bases, with 24 bases lying between them. The CDR3 DNA reads as TGCGCCAGCAGCCTGTTAACAGAGCAAGCCTACGAGGAGCAGTACTTC. It yields the protein CASSLLTEQAYEEQYF.

The J gene is TRBJ1-1, the V gene TRBV4-1; 8 positions match TRBD1. CDR1 MGHRA and CDR2 YSYEKL come from the germline V gene. This CDR3 contains 14 residues. Trimming at V came to 6 bases and at J to 5 bases, leaving 8 bases not matched to a gene. The CDR3 region has the DNA TGCGCCAGCAGGGCAGGGGGCGCGTCGACTGAAGCTTTCTTT. Encoded protein: CASRAGGASTEAFF.

This clone was observed a handful of times. The rearrangement uses TRBV12-5 and TRBJ2-7; possibly TRBD2 for D (5 bases). Germline V gives CDR1 LGHNT, CDR2 FRNRAP. V dropped 5 bases and J dropped 3 bases, with 8 bases sitting between them. The CDR3 runs 12 residues. As DNA, the CDR3 is TGTGCTAGTGGTAGCGGACTCTACGAGCAGTACTTC. It is translated as CASGSGLYEQYF.

The rearrangement links TRBV19 to TRBJ1-1; 10 bases are a match to TRBD1. Germline CDR1 reads LNHDA; CDR2 reads SQIVND (reference sequence). V shed 5 bases and J 3 bases; nucleotides not matched to a gene: 6. The CDR3 consists of 15 residues. Here the CDR3 reads CASSPWTGGDTEAFF. CDR3 nucleotides: TGTGCCAGTAGTCCGTGGACAGGGGGGGACACTGAAGCTTTCTTT.

This clone was found once. This chain joins TRBV7-9 and TRBJ2-1, with D possibly TRBD2 on 6 matching bases. Trimming cost V 5 bases and J 10 bases, with 18 bases left between them. This CDR3 has 14 residues. CDR1 and CDR2 from the germline V gene are SEHNR and FQNEAQ (reference sequence). The DNA for the CDR3 is TGTGCCAGCAGCCACCTTCTGGGCGGGGAAGAGCAGTTCTTC. Its protein product is CASSHLLGGEEQFF.

Judged by abundance, this clone is large. The chain carries TRBV25-1 and TRBJ1-6; D unclear. V lost 4 bases to trimming and J lost 9 bases, with 16 bases between them. The length of the CDR3 is 15 residues. CDR1 and CDR2 (germline): MGHDK, SYGVNS. The CDR3 sequence: CASSAPGPGGSPLHF. The CDR3 region has the DNA TGTGCCAGCAGTGCCCCGGGCCCCGGAGGTTCACCCCTCCACTTT. Full variable domain (outside the CDR3, taken from reference TRBV25-1 and TRBJ1-6): EADIYQTPRYLVIGTGKKITLECSQTMGHDKMYWYQQDPGMELHLIHYSYGVNSTEKGDLSSESTVSRIRTEHFPLTLESARPSHTSQYLCASSAPGPGGSPLHFGNGTRLTVT.

This clone was found a few times. This chain uses TRBV6-5 with TRBJ2-7; 10 bases match TRBD1. The CDR3 has 14 residues. Germline V gives CDR1 MNHEY, CDR2 SVGAGI. Trimming removed 5 bases from V and 1 base from J; junction bases left unmatched: 2. The CDR3 spells CASSRTGGSYEQYF. CDR3 nucleotides: TGTGCCAGCAGTAGGACAGGGGGATCCTACGAGCAGTACTTC.

This chain connects TRBV27 to TRBJ2-7; 11 nucleotides agree with TRBD1. CDR3 length: 16 amino acids. Germline CDR1 reads MNHEY; CDR2 reads SMNVEV (reference sequence). J was trimmed by 1 base and V by 5 bases; bases with no gene match: 7. CDR3 residues: CASSTDRDRGSYEQYF. The DNA for the CDR3 is TGTGCCAGCAGTACCGACCGGGACAGGGGGTCCTACGAGCAGTACTTC.

The rearrangement uses TRBV19 and TRBJ1-1; a weak D match, TRBD1 (5 bases). Germline V gene data show CDR1 as LNHDA and CDR2 as SQIVND (reference sequence). CDR3 length: 13 residues. V lost 7 bases, J lost 5 bases, and 14 bases lay in between. The CDR3 DNA follows: TGTGCCAGTAAGCGTCAGGGTATGACTGAAGCTTTCTTT. It specifies CASKRQGMTEAFF.

The V and J genes are TRBV9 and TRBJ2-6; no firm D call. V lost 0 bases and J 0 bases, leaving 4 bases between the germline ends. The CDR3 is 15 residues long. Germline V gene lookup returns CDR1 SGDLS and CDR2 YYNGEE. The CDR3 DNA reads TGTGCCAGCAGCGTAGCGAGCTCTGGGGCCAACGTCCTGACTTTC. Its translation is CASSVASSGANVLTF. Using reference TRBV9 and TRBJ2-6 for the parts outside the CDR3, the full variable domain is DSGVTQTPKHLITATGQRVTLRCSPRSGDLSVYWYQQSLDQGLQFLIQYYNGEERAKGNILERFSAQQFPDLHSELNLSSLELGDSALYFCASSVASSGANVLTFGAGSRLTVL.

To note about this clone: It differs at one base from a far larger clone, so likely a read error. This sequence joins TRBV9 and TRBJ2-7; 9 bases agree with TRBD1. This CDR3 has 12 residues. V shed 7 bases and J 4 bases; nucleotides not matched to a gene: 3. CDR1 and CDR2 from the germline V gene are SGDLS and YYNGEE. Written as DNA, the CDR3 is TGTGCCAGCGGGACAGGGAGATACGAGCAGTACTTC. Protein product: CASGTGRYEQYF.

Note on this clone: At the DNA level, this CDR3 is encoded by other sequences in the same sample as well. J is TRBJ2-7 and V is TRBV19; possibly TRBD1 for D (6 bases). The CDR3 contains 11 residues. Germline V gives CDR1 LNHDA, CDR2 SQIVND (reference sequence). Trimming removed 6 bases from V and 4 bases from J, with 7 bases in between. The CDR3 here is CASRQGYEQYF. Here the CDR3 DNA reads TGTGCCAGTAGGCAGGGGTACGAGCAGTACTTC.

There are a few counts of this clone. The chain employs TRBV6-1 and TRBJ1-5; D gene ambiguous. This CDR3 region has 15 residues. Germline values: CDR1 MNHNS, CDR2 SASEGT. V was trimmed by 4 bases and J by 7 bases, leaving 17 bases between them. The CDR3 nucleotides read TGTGCCAGCAGTGTCTCGGAGGACGGTATACAGCCCCAGCATTTT. Translated, it gives CASSVSEDGIQPQHF.

By proportion, this clone is medium-sized (0.01 to 0.1%). V and J are TRBV19 and TRBJ1-4; 7 positions agree with TRBD1. The CDR3 has 14 residues. The V and J ends lost 4 bases and 8 bases, in that order; junction bases with no gene match: 7. Looked up from germline, CDR1 is LNHDA and CDR2 is SQIVND (reference sequence). The CDR3 loop reads CASSTQGEEEKLFF. In DNA form, the CDR3 reads TGTGCCAGTAGTACTCAGGGGGAAGAGGAAAAACTGTTTTTT.

The chain uses TRBV4-1 and TRBJ2-7; D gene ambiguous. The CDR3 has 15 amino acids. V was shortened by 4 bases and J by 3 bases, with 16 bases between the two germline ends. Per germline, CDR1 MGHRA and CDR2 YSYEKL. CDR3 protein: CASSPLSRPVYEQYF. The DNA for the CDR3 is TGCGCCAGCAGCCCCTTGTCCAGGCCGGTCTACGAGCAGTACTTC.